These T cell receptor beta chains were read from a single sample in a study of patients and donors after allogeneic stem cell transplantation. TCRdb re-derived calls from the RT-PCR reads in MiXCR, one entry per CDR3 protein. The table includes 390,000 or so distinct CDR3 sequences, 16% detected once. Input material: blood, either unsorted or a sorted T cell fraction (not recorded which). These receptors all come from a human donor who was either an allogeneic HSCT recipient or a stem cell or donor lymphocyte infusion donor (not recorded which). It is not recorded whose cells these are; they may come from a transplant donor. Each CDR3 is given with its conserved first and last residue. D genes are given only for firm matches. Some rows have no size entry. The others give once, few or many, or a class for an expanded clone.

j_call clone_size v_call d_call cdr3_nt cdr3_aa
TRBJ2-5 NA TRBV6-1 NA TGTGCCAGCGGCAGGGAGACCCAGTACTTC CASGRETQYF
TRBJ2-7 NA TRBV10-3 TRBD2 TGTGCCATCAGTGAAGGTAGCGGGAGCTCCTACGAGCAGTACTTC CAISEGSGSSYEQYF
TRBJ1-2 few TRBV24-1 NA TGTGCCACCAACGGCTATGAGGGCTACACCTTC CATNGYEGYTF
TRBJ2-1 many TRBV5-1 TRBD1 TGCGCCAGCAGCTTGGGGGACAGGGAAGTCTTAGATGAGCAGTTCTTC CASSLGDREVLDEQFF
TRBJ1-2 few TRBV29-1 NA TGCAGCGTTCTGAACCCTGCGGGGCCGGTCTATGGCTACACCTTC CSVLNPAGPVYGYTF
TRBJ1-1 NA TRBV5-5 NA TGTGCCAGCAGCTGGGGGGGGGCTGAAGCTTTCTTT CASSWGGAEAFF
TRBJ2-2 few TRBV6-5 NA TGTGCCAGCAGTTACTCTGCGCGGGCCGGGGAGCTGTTTTTT CASSYSARAGELFF
TRBJ1-2 few TRBV27 TRBD1 TGTGCCAGCAGCAAACAGGGGTGGTATGGCTACACCTTC CASSKQGWYGYTF
TRBJ1-1 NA TRBV5-5 TRBD1 TGTGCCAGCAGCCCCACCGGGACAGGGTCGGGGGAAGCTTTCTTT CASSPTGTGSGEAFF
TRBJ2-3 few TRBV25-1 TRBD2 TGTGCCAGCAGTGAGTCGGGACTACAGTTGAATACGCAGTATTTT CASSESGLQLNTQYF
TRBJ2-2 NA TRBV6-4 TRBD2 TGTGCCAGCAGTGACTCAAGCGGGGGGGCCGCGAACACCGGGGAGCTGTTTTTT CASSDSSGGAANTGELFF
TRBJ1-1 NA TRBV19 NA TGTGCCAGTAGTAACAGGAATAGGGGCACTGAAGCTTTCTTT CASSNRNRGTEAFF
TRBJ2-5 NA TRBV7-8 NA TGTGCCAGCAGCCCCCGTCGGGAGACCCAGTACTTC CASSPRRETQYF
TRBJ2-1 few TRBV7-2 TRBD2 TGTGCCAGCAGCTTCCTAGGGACTAGTAGTTCGAATGAGCAGTTCTTC CASSFLGTSSSNEQFF
TRBJ1-3 NA TRBV6-5 NA TGTGCCAGCAGTTATGGAGCTAGCTCTGGAAACACCATATATTTT CASSYGASSGNTIYF
TRBJ1-5 few TRBV15 NA TGTGCCACCAGCAGAGGGCAGGGGATTTATCAGCCCCAGCATTTT CATSRGQGIYQPQHF
TRBJ2-6 NA TRBV20-1 TRBD1 TGCAGTGCTAGGGGGACAGGGGCTGGGGCCAACGTCCTGACTTTC CSARGTGAGANVLTF
TRBJ1-5 few TRBV7-9 TRBD1 TGTGCCAGCAGCCAAGGGACAGGGGGACCTCATCAGCCCCAGCATTTT CASSQGTGGPHQPQHF
TRBJ2-7 few TRBV20-1 NA TGCAGTGCTAGAGCCTCAGAATCCTACGAGCAGTACTTC CSARASESYEQYF
TRBJ1-1 NA TRBV9 NA TGTGCCAGCAGCGTCAGTGAGGGACCGAAAAACACTGAAGCTTTCTTT CASSVSEGPKNTEAFF
TRBJ2-2 few TRBV9 NA TGTGCCAGCAGCGCCCAGGTTGACAACGGGGAGCTGTTTTTT CASSAQVDNGELFF
TRBJ2-1 NA TRBV7-8 NA TGTGCCAGCAGCTTAGTTTCCGGGGCCTACAATGAGCAGTTCTTC CASSLVSGAYNEQFF
TRBJ2-7 NA TRBV27 TRBD1 TGTGCCAGCAGTCCGACCTGGGACAGGGTCTACGAGCAGTACTTC CASSPTWDRVYEQYF
TRBJ1-2 NA TRBV4-1 NA TGCGCCAGCAGCCACCCCCCGGGTGGAAGCTATGGCTACACCTTC CASSHPPGGSYGYTF
TRBJ2-7 NA TRBV20-1 TRBD1 TGCAGTGCTAGACCGACAGGGGTGACCTACGAGCAGTACTTC CSARPTGVTYEQYF
TRBJ2-5 few TRBV12-3/TRBV12-4 NA TGTGCCAGCAGTTCCGGGTGGGCCCAGTACTTC CASSSGWAQYF
TRBJ1-5 NA TRBV4-1 NA TGCGCCAGCAGCCCCCCACATCAGAATAGCAATCAGCCCCAGCATTTT CASSPPHQNSNQPQHF
TRBJ2-1 few TRBV13 NA TGTGCCAGCAGCCCTTACGGGCTTTACAATGAGCAGTTCTTC CASSPYGLYNEQFF
TRBJ2-2 few TRBV14 NA TGTGCCAGCAGCCAAGCTTGGAGTGCCGCAGGGGATACCGGGGAGCTGTTTTTT CASSQAWSAAGDTGELFF
TRBJ2-2 NA TRBV29-1 NA TGCAGCGCCCTGGGGGGGCCGAACACCGGGGAGTTGTTTTTT CSALGGPNTGELFF
TRBJ2-2 few TRBV5-1 TRBD2 TGCGCCAGCAGCTTGTCGGGCGGGAGGAACACCGGGGAGCTGTTTTTT CASSLSGGRNTGELFF
TRBJ1-1 NA TRBV27 TRBD1 TGTGCCAGCTCCAACCCAGGGACAGGGTTGAACACTGAAGCTTTCTTT CASSNPGTGLNTEAFF
TRBJ2-7 few TRBV9 TRBD2 TGTGCCAGCAGCGTAGAGAGCGGGGTTCCCGATTACGAGCAGTACTTC CASSVESGVPDYEQYF
TRBJ1-3 NA TRBV20-1 NA TGCAGTGCTTTCAGGACCTTCTCTGGAAACACCATATATTTT CSAFRTFSGNTIYF
TRBJ1-1 many TRBV20-1 NA TGCAGTGCACGGACCGACCGGAGCACTGAAGCTTTCTTT CSARTDRSTEAFF
TRBJ2-5 few TRBV9 NA TGTGCCAGCAGCGCCCCCCCGGCTTGGGGTCAGGAGACCCAGTACTTC CASSAPPAWGQETQYF
TRBJ2-2 few TRBV7-8 TRBD2 TGTGCCAGCAGCTTAGATCGGCTAGCGGGAGCAACCGGGGAGCTGTTTTTT CASSLDRLAGATGELFF
TRBJ2-4 NA TRBV4-1 NA TGCGCCAGCAGCCAAGTTTTATCGGGCAGCCTAGCCAAAAACATTCAGTACTTC CASSQVLSGSLAKNIQYF
TRBJ1-1 many TRBV5-1 NA TGCGCCAGCAGGAACGGGATGACTGAAGCTTTCTTT CASRNGMTEAFF
TRBJ2-1 NA TRBV9 NA TGTGCCAGCAGCGACCGCTACGCAGACCCCAGGACCTACAATGAGCAGTTCTTC CASSDRYADPRTYNEQFF
TRBJ1-1 few TRBV20-1 NA TGCAGTGCTAGTCCCTGGGAAGCTTTCTTT CSASPWEAFF
TRBJ2-2 few TRBV7-3 NA TGTGCCAGCAGCTTAAACCCAAACACCGGGGAGCTGTTTTTT CASSLNPNTGELFF
TRBJ2-5 few TRBV12-3/TRBV12-4 NA TGTGCCAGCAGTTTTGCAGGGGAGAGGACCCAGTACTTC CASSFAGERTQYF
TRBJ2-1 few TRBV20-1 NA TGCAGTGCTAGGCTAGGCGGGAAGAACAATGAGCAGTTCTTC CSARLGGKNNEQFF
TRBJ1-2 NA TRBV4-1 TRBD1 TGCGCCAGCAGCCAAGACCCGACAGGGGGGCCTTATGGCTACACCTTC CASSQDPTGGPYGYTF
TRBJ1-2 NA TRBV10-2 NA TGCGCCAGCAGCGAAAGGGTCTTCTATGGCTACACCTTC CASSERVFYGYTF
TRBJ2-7 NA TRBV12-3/TRBV12-4 TRBD1 TGTGCCAGCAGCCTGGGACAGGGACCTCCCTACGAGCAGTACTTC CASSLGQGPPYEQYF
TRBJ2-3 few TRBV12-3/TRBV12-4 TRBD2 TGTGCCAGCAGTTTCCCGTCTAGCGGAGGCACAGATACGCAGTATTTT CASSFPSSGGTDTQYF
TRBJ2-2 NA TRBV20-1 NA TGCAGTGCATGGGGCTCGAACACCGGGGAGCTGTTTTTT CSAWGSNTGELFF